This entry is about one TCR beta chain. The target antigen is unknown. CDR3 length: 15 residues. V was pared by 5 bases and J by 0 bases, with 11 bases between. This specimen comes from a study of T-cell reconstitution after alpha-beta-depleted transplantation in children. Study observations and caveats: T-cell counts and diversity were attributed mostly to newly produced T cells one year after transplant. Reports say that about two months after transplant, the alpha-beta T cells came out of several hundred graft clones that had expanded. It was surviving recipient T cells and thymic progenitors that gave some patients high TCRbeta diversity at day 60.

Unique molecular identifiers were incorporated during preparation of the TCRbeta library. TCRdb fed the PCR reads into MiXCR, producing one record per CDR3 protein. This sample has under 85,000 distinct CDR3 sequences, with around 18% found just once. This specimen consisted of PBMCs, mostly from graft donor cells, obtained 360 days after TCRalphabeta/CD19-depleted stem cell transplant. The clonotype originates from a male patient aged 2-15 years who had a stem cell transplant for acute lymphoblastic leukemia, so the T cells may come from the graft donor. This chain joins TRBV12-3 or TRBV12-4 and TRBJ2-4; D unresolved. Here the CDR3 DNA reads TGTGCCAGCAGTATTTCAAGGATAGCCAAAAACATTCAGTACTTC. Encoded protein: CASSISRIAKNIQYF.